These 8 T cell receptor beta chains originate from one sample sequenced in a study of technical replicates of blood from a handful of donors. Clones were sequenced by immunoSEQ multiplex PCR, and TCRdb holds only the in-frame ones, with some missing. The sample lists more than 70,000 clones; 75% to 95% were seen once. The sequenced sample consisted of T cells isolated from PBMCs. The receptors here all came from a human donor in good health.

This rearrangement joins TRBV4-1 to TRBJ2-7, with D unresolved. CDR1 and CDR2 (germline): MGHRA, YSYEKL. V dropped 6 bases and J dropped 3 bases, with 18 bases sitting between them. The CDR3 has 15 residues. This CDR3 reads CASRPAPQNHYEQYF. The DNA of the CDR3 is TGCGCCAGCAGACCCGCACCACAGAACCACTACGAGCAGTACTTC.

This clone has only one observation. The chain carries TRBV5-6 and TRBJ2-3; D possibly corresponds to TRBD1 (6 bases). The CDR3 is 13 residues long. Germline CDR1 is SGHDT and CDR2 is YYEEEE. V lost 5 bases and J 5 bases, leaving 12 bases between the germline ends. Here the CDR3 DNA reads TGTGCCAGCAGTACAACAGGGTTAGATACGCAGTATTTT. Translated: CASSTTGLDTQYF.

This chain joins TRBV10-1 and TRBJ2-5; D is perhaps TRBD1 (5 bases). Germline values: CDR1 WNHNN, CDR2 SYGVQD (reference sequence). This CDR3 has 13 residues. V lost 5 bases and J lost 2, with 9 bases in between. DNA for the CDR3: TGCGCCAGCAGTAGACAGCTACAAGAGACCCAGTACTTC. As protein: CASSRQLQETQYF.

The chain links TRBV27 to TRBJ2-3, with 8 bases fitting TRBD1. CDR1 is MNHEY and CDR2 is SMNVEV in the germline V gene (reference sequence). The CDR3 runs 18 residues. V lost 5 bases, J lost 2 bases, and 15 bases stayed unmatched. The CDR3 region has the DNA TGTGCCAGCAGTGGGGCAGGGGGCCGGTCCACTGTCACAGATACGCAGTATTTT. Encoded protein: CASSGAGGRSTVTDTQYF.

The CDR3, as DNA: TGTGCCTGGAGTGTAGGGACTAGCGGGGGGGAAGAGACCCAGTACTTC. It specifies CAWSVGTSGGEETQYF. The rearrangement uses TRBV30 and TRBJ2-5; 16 nucleotides line up with TRBD2. The trim removed 0 bases at V and 3 bases at J, leaving 1 base unmatched. The CDR3 covers 16 residues. Per the germline V gene, CDR1 is GTSNPN and CDR2 is SVGIG (reference sequence).

The chain has TRBV4-2 and TRBJ2-2; D may be TRBD2 (5 bases). This CDR3 has 17 amino acids. The V end was cut by 3 bases, the J end by 0 bases, with 14 bases between. From germline, CDR1 is LGHNA and CDR2 YNFKEQ. The CDR3 reads CASSQILVGANTGELFF. The CDR3 region has the DNA TGTGCCAGCAGCCAGATCCTTGTCGGGGCGAACACCGGGGAGCTGTTTTTT.

The chain carries TRBV4-1 and TRBJ2-3, with TRBD1 matching 9 bases. CDR1 and CDR2 from the germline V gene are MGHRA and YSYEKL. Trimming removed 6 bases from V and 2 bases from J; junction bases left unmatched: 3. CDR3 length equals 14 residues. CDR3 sequence (DNA): TGCGCCAGCAGAGACAGGGGGAACACAGATACGCAGTATTTT. Translating gives CASRDRGNTDTQYF.

This chain links TRBV9 with TRBJ1-5; 7 bases line up with TRBD1. Losses at the gene ends were 4 bases for V and 6 bases for J; bases not matched to a gene: 7. The CDR3 extends over 14 amino acids. The germline V gene encodes CDR1 SGDLS and CDR2 YYNGEE. CDR3 loop: CASSLQGVGQPQHF. In DNA, the CDR3 is TGTGCCAGCAGCCTCCAGGGGGTGGGTCAGCCCCAGCATTTT.